The source of this T cell receptor beta chain is a study of cytomegalovirus exposure and HLA in healthy donors. Overall study findings and caveats: Cytomegalovirus association was assigned to about 150 TCR beta chains. In vitro testing confirmed a few CMV-associated chains as specific for CMV antigens. Likely technical artifact: a cluster of highly shared sequence variants.

Trimming stripped 5 bases from V and 5 bases from J, with 16 bases between. The CDR3 covers 16 residues. From germline, CDR1 is SGHTA and CDR2 FQGNSA. On this clone itself: Its antigen remains unknown.

Those who donated were healthy bone marrow donors. Amplification used 60 Vbeta primers and 13 Jbeta primers. Profiling relied on immunoSEQ multiplex PCR, and the TCRdb table lists in-frame clones only, not all of them. This repertoire shows about 190,000 clones, 60% to 80% found once; its top ten account for 3% to 3.5%. The sample consisted of PBMCs. The chain carries TRBV7-2 and TRBJ1-6, with D maybe TRBD1 (6 bases). This receptor was identified in a woman aged 25 to 39 in good health and CMV-seropositive. CDR3 in DNA: TGTGCCAGCAGCCCGAACCGGGACATAAATAATTCACCCCTCCACTTT. The encoded protein is CASSPNRDINNSPLHF.